Each of the 25 T cell receptor beta chains below was sequenced from the same sample in a study of shared clonotypes between healthy human individuals. The table came from immunoSEQ multiplex PCR; TCRdb's copy has only in-frame clones and leaves some out. The sample yields approximately 2.3 million clones, roughly 93% seen once. Sequenced input: naive CD4+ T cells from PBMCs. Noted subset: CD45RA+ positively selected. The source is a man between 18 and 29 years old in good health. Some clones in this sample may be carry-over from other donors' samples.

The chain combines TRBV2 with TRBJ2-2, with TRBD2 identical over 15 bases. Losses at the gene ends were 2 bases for V and 9 bases for J; bases not matched to a gene: 4. The germline gives CDR1 SNHLY, CDR2 FYNNEI. The CDR3 contains 16 residues. CDR3 DNA: TGTGCCAGCAGTGAATGGACTAGCGGGAGGGGCAGGGAGCTGTTTTTT. Amino acids: CASSEWTSGRGRELFF. Filled out from reference TRBV2 and TRBJ2-2, the complete variable domain reads EPEVTQTPSHQVTQMGQEVILRCVPISNHLYFYWYRQILGQKVEFLVSFYNNEISEKSEIFDDQFSVERPDGSNFTLKIRSTKLEDSAMYFCASSEWTSGRGRELFFGEGSRLTVL.

This chain links TRBV7-3 with TRBJ1-1; D gene ambiguous. The CDR3 totals 14 residues. From germline, CDR1 is SGHTA and CDR2 FQGTGA. Deletions cut 6 bases from V and 1 base from J, with 12 bases between. The CDR3 DNA reads TGTGCCAGCAGACTTAGGCCAACGAACACTGAAGCTTTCTTT. It codes for CASRLRPTNTEAFF.

This sequence joins TRBV28 and TRBJ1-1, with TRBD1 identical over 8 bases. V lost 7 bases and J lost 4; bases outside the gene matches: 17. The CDR3 length is 17 residues. In germline, CDR1 is MDHEN, CDR2 SYDVKM. CDR3 sequence: CASTVYGQGGHRTEAFF. CDR3 nucleotides: TGTGCCAGCACCGTTTATGGACAGGGAGGCCACCGCACTGAAGCTTTCTTT.

The chain joins TRBV28 to TRBJ2-3; 12 bases line up with TRBD2. Looked up from germline, CDR1 is MDHEN and CDR2 is SYDVKM. The CDR3 loop spans 15 amino acids. The V and J ends lost 3 bases and 9 bases, in that order; junction bases with no gene match: 7. The CDR3 region has the DNA TGTGCCAGCAGTTTCTCTACTAGCGGGAGGTACACGCAGTATTTT. As protein: CASSFSTSGRYTQYF.

The chain uses TRBV30 and TRBJ1-2; unclear D gene. This CDR3 comprises 14 residues. V was shortened by 7 bases and J by 9 bases, with 24 bases between the two germline ends. Germline V gives CDR1 GTSNPN, CDR2 SVGIG (reference sequence). The CDR3 region is CASPRRGIPFSYTF. The DNA for the CDR3 is TGTGCCTCCCCTAGGCGAGGGATACCTTTTAGCTACACCTTC.

The V gene is TRBV25-1, the J gene TRBJ1-5; a possible D gene is TRBD1 (5 bases). This CDR3 has 15 amino acids. Trimming pared 6 bases from V and 6 bases from J, leaving 18 bases between. From germline, CDR1 is MGHDK and CDR2 SYGVNS. The DNA for the CDR3 is TGTGCCAGCAGCCGGGGAGGGGCAGCATCTCAGCCCCAGCATTTT. This encodes CASSRGGAASQPQHF.

Details on this clone: The sample contains more than one DNA sequence encoding this CDR3. This sequence joins TRBV5-1 and TRBJ2-5; D is possibly TRBD2 (5 bases). The CDR3 is 14 residues long. Per the germline V gene, CDR1 is SGHRS and CDR2 is YFSETQ. Trimming took 0 bases from V and 5 from J, leaving 11 bases between them. CDR3 sequence (DNA): TGCGCCAGCAGCTTGGACCCGGGAACGGAGACCCAGTACTTC. Translated, it gives CASSLDPGTETQYF. Full variable domain (remainder filled in from reference TRBV5-1 and TRBJ2-5): KAGVTQTPRYLIKTRGQQVTLSCSPISGHRSVSWYQQTPGQGLQFLFEYFSETQRNKGNFPGRFSGRQFSNSRSEMNVSTLELGDSALYLCASSLDPGTETQYFGPGTRLLVL.

The V gene is TRBV7-2, the J gene TRBJ1-1, with D possibly matching TRBD1 (6 bases). Trimming pared 4 bases from V and 5 bases from J, leaving 11 bases between. Germline values: CDR1 SGHTA, CDR2 FQGNSA. The CDR3 has 13 amino acids. The CDR3 nucleotides read TGTGCCAGCAGCTCCCATACAGGGACTGAAGCTTTCTTT. Translating gives CASSSHTGTEAFF. The full variable domain, rest sourced from reference TRBV7-2 and TRBJ1-1, is GAGVSQSPSNKVTEKGKDVELRCDPISGHTALYWYRQSLGQGLEFLIYFQGNSAPDKSGLPSDRFSAERTGGSVSTLTIQRTQQEDSAVYLCASSSHTGTEAFFGQGTRLTVV.

J is TRBJ2-5 and V is TRBV2, with D maybe TRBD2 (9 bases). Trimming pared 4 bases from V and 5 bases from J, leaving 20 bases between. CDR1 and CDR2 (germline): SNHLY, FYNNEI. The CDR3 sequence is 16 residues long. This CDR3 is CASSAGGGRESETQYF. CDR3 DNA sequence: TGTGCCAGCAGTGCAGGGGGCGGGAGGGAATCGGAGACCCAGTACTTC.

Here the CDR3 DNA reads TGTGCCAGCAGCCCAAGGGGGGGGGAAAGTTCGGCCTACGAGCAGTACTTC. The encoded protein is CASSPRGGESSAYEQYF. The chain carries TRBV11-3 and TRBJ2-7, with D maybe TRBD2 (7 bases). Trimming took off 5 bases at V and 2 bases at J, with 22 bases between the two ends. Germline-derived CDR1 and CDR2 are SGHNT and YENEEA. The CDR3 consists of 17 residues.

V gene TRBV20-1 combines with J gene TRBJ2-1; no definite D call. Germline values: CDR1 DFQATT, CDR2 SNEGSKA (reference sequence). There are 11 residues in the CDR3. Trimming took off 0 bases at V and 9 bases at J, with 6 bases between the two ends. CDR3 sequence: CSAREVVEQFF. The CDR3 DNA reads as TGCAGTGCTAGAGAGGTGGTTGAGCAGTTCTTC.

The chain combines TRBV5-1 with TRBJ2-7; D is unresolved. The germline CDR1 and CDR2 sequences are SGHRS and YFSETQ. The CDR3 is made up of 13 amino acids. V was clipped by 0 bases and J by 5 bases, with 9 bases between them. DNA of the CDR3: TGCGCCAGCAGCTTGGGTTTTGGGAACGAGCAGTACTTC. Amino acids: CASSLGFGNEQYF. Supplemented by reference TRBV5-1 and TRBJ2-7, the full variable domain reads KAGVTQTPRYLIKTRGQQVTLSCSPISGHRSVSWYQQTPGQGLQFLFEYFSETQRNKGNFPGRFSGRQFSNSRSEMNVSTLELGDSALYLCASSLGFGNEQYFGPGTRLTVT.

V and J are TRBV7-3 and TRBJ2-7, with TRBD2 matching over 8 bases. V lost 2 bases to trimming and J lost 3 bases; unmatched junction nucleotides: 6. This CDR3 has 15 residues. Germline V gives CDR1 SGHTA, CDR2 FQGTGA. The CDR3 nucleotides are TGTGCCAGCAGCTTAGGAGCGGGGGAGTACTACGAGCAGTACTTC. Residues: CASSLGAGEYYEQYF.

The chain joins TRBV29-1 to TRBJ2-5; possibly TRBD1 for D (6 bases). V was cut by 6 bases and J by 1 base, with 18 bases left in between. This CDR3 spans 15 amino acids. From germline, CDR1 is SQVTM and CDR2 ANQGSEA. The CDR3, as DNA: TGCAGCGTGACCGGCCTACAGGGTCGCCAAGAGACCCAGTACTTC. This translates into CSVTGLQGRQETQYF. The complete variable domain, with remaining parts taken from reference TRBV29-1 and TRBJ2-5, reads SAVISQKPSRDICQRGTSLTIQCQVDSQVTMMFWYRQQPGQSLTLIATANQGSEATYESGFVIDKFPISRPNLTFSTLTVSNMSPEDSSIYLCSVTGLQGRQETQYFGPGTRLLVL.

The CDR3 DNA reads TGTGCCAGCACCCAAGGGGAGGGACGGGGGAGTGAAAAACTGTTTTTT. Translated, it gives CASTQGEGRGSEKLFF. The V call is TRBV6-6, the J call TRBJ1-4; TRBD1 might be the D (5 bases). This CDR3 comprises 16 residues. The germline CDR1 and CDR2 sequences are MNHNY and SVGAGI (reference sequence). V was clipped by 7 bases and J by 7 bases, with 22 bases between them.

The DNA for the CDR3 is TGTGCCAGCAGCCGACAGGGGAACAGCTATGGCTACACCTTC. It is translated as CASSRQGNSYGYTF. V is TRBV11-2 and J is TRBJ1-2; 8 bases map to TRBD1. The trim removed 5 bases at V and 4 bases at J, leaving 6 bases unmatched. CDR3 size: 14 residues. The germline CDR1 and CDR2 sequences are SGHAT and FQNNGV. Looking up the rest from reference TRBV11-2 and TRBJ1-2 gives the full variable domain: EAGVAQSPRYKIIEKRQSVAFWCNPISGHATLYWYQQILGQGPKLLIQFQNNGVVDDSQLPKDRFSAERLKGVDSTLKIQPAKLEDSAVYLCASSRQGNSYGYTFGSGTRLTVV.

This rearrangement joins TRBV2 to TRBJ1-1, with D perhaps matching TRBD1 (5 bases). This CDR3 is 13 amino acids long. The V and J ends lost 4 bases and 2 bases respectively, with 8 bases between them. Germline assignment: CDR1 SNHLY and CDR2 FYNNEI. As DNA, the CDR3 is TGTGCCAGCAGTGGACAGATTAACACTGAAGCTTTCTTT. It specifies CASSGQINTEAFF.

The rearrangement uses TRBV7-2 and TRBJ1-1; D remains unclear. Trimming stripped 3 bases from V and 0 bases from J, with 5 bases between. The CDR3 contains 13 residues. Looked up from germline, CDR1 is SGHTA and CDR2 is FQGNSA. The DNA for the CDR3 is TGTGCCAGCAGCTTGTATGTGAACACTGAAGCTTTCTTT. As protein: CASSLYVNTEAFF.

The J gene is TRBJ2-5, the V gene TRBV5-6, with a possible D match to TRBD2 (6 bases). Looked up from germline, CDR1 is SGHDT and CDR2 is YYEEEE. V was pared by 4 bases and J by 1 base, with 14 bases between. CDR3 length equals 15 residues. The CDR3 nucleotides read TGTGCCAGCAGCACCCCGGGACTGACCCAAGAGACCCAGTACTTC. This codes for CASSTPGLTQETQYF.

The chain employs TRBV19 and TRBJ1-2; D is uncertain. This CDR3 contains 11 residues. The V end was cut by 8 bases, the J end by 2 bases, with 6 bases between. Germline CDR1 reads LNHDA; CDR2 reads SQIVND (reference sequence). The CDR3 coding sequence is TGTGCCAGTTTTGAAAACTATGGCTACACCTTC. Translated: CASFENYGYTF.

The rearrangement links TRBV7-8 to TRBJ2-3; tentatively, D is TRBD1 or TRBD2 (6 bases each). Germline V CDR1 and CDR2: SGHVS, FQNEAQ. The CDR3 length is 16 residues. Trimming stripped 2 bases from V and 4 bases from J, with 16 bases between. Here the CDR3 reads CASSLRGRPWPDTQYF. The DNA of the CDR3 is TGTGCCAGCAGCTTAAGGGGGAGGCCCTGGCCAGATACGCAGTATTTT.

The chain uses TRBV28 and TRBJ1-1, with a possible D match to TRBD1 (6 bases). This CDR3 is built from 15 residues. V lost 9 bases to trimming and J lost 0 bases, with 17 bases between them. CDR1 is MDHEN, CDR2 SYDVKM, per germline. The CDR3 region has the DNA TGTGCCAGTCTGGCGGGGGGGGCCATGAACACTGAAGCTTTCTTT. This encodes CASLAGGAMNTEAFF.

The rearrangement links TRBV7-2 to TRBJ2-7; 13 nucleotides line up with TRBD2. This CDR3 comprises 14 residues. Germline CDR1 is SGHTA and CDR2 is FQGNSA. The V segment lost 6 bases and the J segment 6 bases; nucleotides outside the gene matches: 5. CDR3 sequence: CASRSGLAGAEQYF. The CDR3 DNA reads as TGTGCCAGCAGATCCGGACTAGCGGGAGCCGAGCAGTACTTC.

This clone has more than one count but fewer than ten. The V gene is TRBV19, the J gene TRBJ1-2; D is uncertain. Trimming shortened V by 2 bases and J by 2 bases, and 6 bases separated the two germline ends. This CDR3 is built from 13 residues. The germline V gene encodes CDR1 LNHDA and CDR2 SQIVND (reference sequence). CDR3 in DNA: TGTGCCAGTAGTATATACGGGAACTATGGCTACACCTTC. It encodes CASSIYGNYGYTF.

V is TRBV6-5 and J is TRBJ1-1; no reliable D call. CDR3 length equals 12 residues. Trimming pared 9 bases from V and 3 bases from J, leaving 11 bases between. Germline V CDR1 and CDR2: MNHEY, SVGAGI. CDR3 DNA sequence: TGTGCCAGTAGGTTTGGGGACACTGAAGCTTTCTTT. Amino acid sequence: CASRFGDTEAFF.